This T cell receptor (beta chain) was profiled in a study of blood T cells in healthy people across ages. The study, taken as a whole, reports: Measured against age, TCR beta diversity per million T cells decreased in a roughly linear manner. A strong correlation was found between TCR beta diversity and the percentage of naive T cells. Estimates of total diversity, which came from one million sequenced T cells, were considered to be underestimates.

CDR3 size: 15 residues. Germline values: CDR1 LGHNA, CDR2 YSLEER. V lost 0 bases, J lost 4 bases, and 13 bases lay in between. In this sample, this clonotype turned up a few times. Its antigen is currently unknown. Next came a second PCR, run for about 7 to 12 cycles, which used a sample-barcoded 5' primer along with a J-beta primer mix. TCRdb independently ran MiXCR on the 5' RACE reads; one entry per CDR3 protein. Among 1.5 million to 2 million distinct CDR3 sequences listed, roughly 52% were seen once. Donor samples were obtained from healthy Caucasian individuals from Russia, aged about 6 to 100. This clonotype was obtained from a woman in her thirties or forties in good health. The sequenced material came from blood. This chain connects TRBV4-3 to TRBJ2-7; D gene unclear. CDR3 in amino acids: CASSQEAGSWYEQYF. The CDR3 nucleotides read TGCGCCAGCAGCCAAGAGGCAGGAAGTTGGTACGAGCAGTACTTC.